Presented here are 31 T cell receptor beta chains from one specimen sequenced in a study of identifying expanded T cells in peripheral blood. Method: immunoSEQ multiplex PCR; TCRdb's copy keeps in-frame clones and lacks some. In the table there are around 90,000 clones, 88% of which are singletons. The sequencing input was blood. The receptors here all came from a person aged 18-70 years in good health.

The CDR3 DNA follows: TGCGCCAGCAGCCAAGAAAGACTAGCGCGGAACACCGGGGAGCTGTTTTTT. This codes for CASSQERLARNTGELFF. The chain couples TRBV4-1 to TRBJ2-2; 8 bases map to TRBD2. This CDR3 is built from 17 residues. CDR1 and CDR2 (germline): MGHRA, YSYEKL. J was trimmed by 1 base and V by 0 bases; bases with no gene match: 4.

The V gene is TRBV6-6, the J gene TRBJ1-5, with D hard to call. From germline, CDR1 is MNHNY and CDR2 SVGAGI (reference sequence). This CDR3 has 16 residues. The V and J ends lost 4 bases and 2 bases respectively, with 15 bases between them. This chain's CDR3 is CASSSPKGMGNQPQHF. Written as DNA, the CDR3 is TGTGCCAGCAGTTCCCCGAAAGGAATGGGCAATCAGCCCCAGCATTTT.

V and J are TRBV2 and TRBJ1-2; D possibly corresponds to TRBD1 (5 bases). This CDR3 comprises 12 residues. Between the trimmed V and J ends, which lost 6 bases and 8 bases, there was a span of 13 bases. CDR1 and CDR2 (germline): SNHLY, FYNNEI. The DNA of the CDR3 is TGTGCCAGCAGATTCGGGGGGAGCGGCTACACCTTC. Encoded protein: CASRFGGSGYTF.

V and J are TRBV5-1 and TRBJ2-3; D might be TRBD2 (6 bases). The V end lost 3 bases, the J end lost 0 bases, and 8 bases lay between the germline ends. This CDR3 region has 14 residues. Germline V gene lookup returns CDR1 SGHRS and CDR2 YFSETQ. CDR3 DNA sequence: TGCGCCAGCAGCTCGGGGGAAAGCACAGATACGCAGTATTTT. Encoded protein: CASSSGESTDTQYF.

The chain combines TRBV4-2 with TRBJ2-3; D remains unclear. V shed 4 bases and J shed 0 bases, with 14 bases lying between them. CDR1 LGHNA and CDR2 YNFKEQ come from the germline V gene. The length of the CDR3 is 16 residues. As DNA, the CDR3 is TGTGCCAGCAGCCCGGCATCGGCGGAGAGCACAGATACGCAGTATTTT. It encodes CASSPASAESTDTQYF.

CDR3 sequence: CASSVTGVTGELFF. CDR3 in DNA: TGTGCCAGCAGCGTAACAGGGGTGACCGGGGAGCTGTTTTTT. This rearrangement joins TRBV9 to TRBJ2-2, with TRBD1 matching over 7 bases. The CDR3 loop spans 14 amino acids. Trimming took 1 base from V and 5 from J; bases not matched to a gene: 2. Germline-derived CDR1 and CDR2 are SGDLS and YYNGEE.

The CDR3 DNA reads TGCGCCAGCAGACCCGACACCGATGCTCAGCCCCAGCATTTT. It translates to CASRPDTDAQPQHF. V usage is TRBV10-2 and J usage is TRBJ1-5; D remains ambiguous. The CDR3 covers 14 residues. Germline V gene sequence: CDR1 WSHSY, CDR2 SAAADI. Trimming shortened V by 6 bases and J by 6 bases, and 15 bases separated the two germline ends.

The chain carries TRBV27 and TRBJ2-5, with D tentatively TRBD1 or TRBD2 (6 bases each). CDR1 and CDR2 from the germline V gene are MNHEY and SMNVEV (reference sequence). Deletions cut 6 bases from V and 5 bases from J, with 10 bases between. The CDR3 extends over 12 amino acids. The CDR3, as DNA: TGTGCCAGCAGGGGGGGCCGGGAGACCCAGTACTTC. Protein: CASRGGRETQYF.

The chain couples TRBV9 to TRBJ2-2; perhaps D is TRBD1 or TRBD2 (5 bases each). The ends were cut back, 4 bases at V and 2 bases at J, with 18 bases in the middle. Germline V gene data show CDR1 as SGDLS and CDR2 as YYNGEE. This CDR3 comprises 17 residues. CDR3 amino acids: CASSSPLRDVNTGELFF. In DNA form, the CDR3 reads TGTGCCAGCAGCTCCCCACTTAGGGACGTAAACACCGGGGAGCTGTTTTTT.

V gene TRBV5-6 combines with J gene TRBJ1-5, with TRBD1 as a possible D gene (5 bases). Germline loops: CDR1 SGHDT, CDR2 YYEEEE. Trimming took off 0 bases at V and 6 bases at J, with 7 bases between the two ends. This CDR3 has 13 amino acids. The CDR3 DNA is TGTGCCAGCAGCTTGGGGGGGGGTCAGCCCCAGCATTTT. Translating gives CASSLGGGQPQHF.

This clone was observed a few times. V and J are TRBV10-3 and TRBJ1-5; D ambiguous. V lost 3 bases and J lost 5, with 5 bases in between. Per the germline V gene, CDR1 is ENHRY and CDR2 is SYGVKD. This CDR3 region has 12 residues. DNA of the CDR3: TGTGCCATCAGTGACCCGGATCAGCCCCAGCATTTT. Residues: CAISDPDQPQHF.

The chain links TRBV19 to TRBJ2-2, with TRBD1 matching over 7 bases. CDR1 and CDR2 from the germline V gene are LNHDA and SQIVND (reference sequence). The CDR3 covers 14 residues. The ends lost 5 bases at V and 6 bases at J; junction bases unmatched: 6. CDR3 region: CASSADRVAGELFF. CDR3 bases: TGTGCCAGTAGTGCAGACAGGGTCGCCGGGGAGCTGTTTTTT.

The chain links TRBV18 to TRBJ2-5; D uncertain. Between the trimmed V and J ends, which lost 3 bases and 4 bases, there was a span of 3 bases. Germline CDR1 is KGHSH and CDR2 is LQKENI. The length of the CDR3 is 11 residues. The CDR3 sequence is CASSPSETQYF. CDR3 sequence (DNA): TGTGCCAGCTCACCTTCAGAGACCCAGTACTTC.

The gene calls are TRBV30 and TRBJ1-1; TRBD1 might be the D (5 bases). The V and J ends lost 6 bases and 5 bases respectively, with 13 bases between them. The CDR3 totals 12 residues. Germline V gene data show CDR1 as GTSNPN and CDR2 as SVGIG (reference sequence). The CDR3 loop is CACLSGRTEAFF. CDR3 sequence (DNA): TGTGCCTGCCTTTCAGGGCGAACTGAAGCTTTCTTT.

The rearrangement joins TRBV11-2 to TRBJ2-7, with 10 bases matching TRBD1. The V segment lost 6 bases and the J segment 3 bases; nucleotides outside the gene matches: 8. This CDR3 is 15 amino acids long. Germline-derived CDR1 and CDR2 are SGHAT and FQNNGV. The CDR3 nucleotides read TGTGCCAGCAGAAAAGGCCGGGACAGGGGCTACGAGCAGTACTTC. This sequence encodes CASRKGRDRGYEQYF.

The chain joins TRBV29-1 to TRBJ2-5; 7 bases are a match to TRBD2. V lost 5 bases to trimming and J lost 5 bases; unmatched junction nucleotides: 17. The germline V gene encodes CDR1 SQVTM and CDR2 ANQGSEA. This CDR3 contains 16 residues. As DNA, the CDR3 is TGCAGCGTTTCCCCCTCTCGGAGTTGGGGGGGGGAGACCCAGTACTTC. Its translation is CSVSPSRSWGGETQYF.

This chain links TRBV5-4 with TRBJ1-3; D not certain. V was cut by 3 bases and J by 0 bases, with 16 bases left in between. In germline, CDR1 is SGHNT, CDR2 YYREEE (reference sequence). The length of the CDR3 is 17 residues. This chain's CDR3 is CASSSPRDGFSGNTIYF. Here the CDR3 DNA reads TGTGCCAGCAGCTCCCCAAGGGATGGATTCTCTGGAAACACCATATATTTT.

This rearrangement joins TRBV5-1 to TRBJ1-2, with TRBD1 identical over 8 bases. With 0 bases clipped from V and 7 bases from J, the junction kept 8 bases outside the gene matches. The CDR3 runs 15 residues. CDR1 SGHRS and CDR2 YFSETQ come from the germline V gene. The CDR3, as DNA: TGCGCCAGCAGCTTGGGGGACAGGCCCGCTTCTGGCTACACCTTC. It codes for CASSLGDRPASGYTF.

About this clone: Other DNA sequences from this sample encode an identical CDR3 as well. The genes are TRBV5-1 and TRBJ2-1; TRBD1 aligns across 9 bases. Germline assignment: CDR1 SGHRS and CDR2 YFSETQ. V lost 4 bases and J lost 7; bases outside the gene matches: 3. The CDR3 covers 13 residues. The CDR3 sequence: CASSLGQGNEQFF. The CDR3 DNA reads TGCGCCAGCAGCCTGGGACAGGGAAATGAGCAGTTCTTC.

This clone was seen a single time. The rearrangement joins TRBV5-6 to TRBJ1-2; a weak D match, TRBD1 (6 bases). V dropped 4 bases and J dropped 5 bases, with 9 bases sitting between them. Germline CDR1 reads SGHDT; CDR2 reads YYEEEE. The CDR3 totals 12 residues. The CDR3 coding sequence is TGTGCCAGCAGCGACAGGAGTTATGGCTACACCTTC. Its protein product is CASSDRSYGYTF.

This clone has just one count. V and J are TRBV19 and TRBJ1-2; a weak D match, TRBD1 (5 bases). Trimming left V 5 bases short and J 0 bases short, with 13 bases between. The CDR3 runs to 15 residues. Per germline, CDR1 LNHDA and CDR2 SQIVND (reference sequence). CDR3 DNA: TGTGCCAGTAGTGGGGGACGACTAACTAACTATGGCTACACCTTC. Residues: CASSGGRLTNYGYTF.

CDR3 amino acids: CASSSGGAYQETQYF. The CDR3 region has the DNA TGTGCCAGCAGTTCCGGGGGGGCCTACCAAGAGACCCAGTACTTC. The rearrangement uses TRBV2 and TRBJ2-5; 8 positions match TRBD2. The CDR3 loop spans 15 amino acids. The J segment lost 0 bases and the V segment lost 5 bases, leaving 5 bases of the junction unmatched. The V gene's germline CDR1 is SNHLY and CDR2 FYNNEI.

This clone was recorded once. The chain's CDR3 is CASSQAGAEEKLFF. CDR3 nucleotide sequence: TGTGCCAGCAGCCAAGCTGGGGCCGAAGAAAAACTGTTTTTT. The V and J genes are TRBV7-2 and TRBJ1-4, with D possibly TRBD1 on 5 matching bases. Germline CDR1 reads SGHTA; CDR2 reads FQGNSA. The CDR3 length is 14 residues. V was trimmed by 5 bases and J by 8 bases, leaving 15 bases between them.

The CDR3 bases are TGCGCCAGCAGCGCCTCTAGCGGGGGGGCCGTCAATGAGCAGTTCTTC. Protein sequence: CASSASSGGAVNEQFF. The rearrangement uses TRBV10-1 and TRBJ2-1, with TRBD2 matching over 12 bases. The germline gives CDR1 WNHNN, CDR2 SYGVQD (reference sequence). The CDR3 has 16 amino acids. V lost 6 bases, J lost 6 bases, and 9 bases stayed unmatched.

The J gene is TRBJ2-1, the V gene TRBV28; 8 nucleotides agree with TRBD2. The germline V gene encodes CDR1 MDHEN and CDR2 SYDVKM. The length of the CDR3 is 17 residues. V was clipped by 6 bases and J by 1 base; unmatched bases: 11. The CDR3 is CASRKTGGRRSYNEQFF. The CDR3 region has the DNA TGTGCCAGCAGAAAAACTGGCGGGAGGCGGTCCTACAATGAGCAGTTCTTC.

The chain combines TRBV6-4 with TRBJ2-3; 7 nucleotides align to TRBD1. CDR3 length: 14 amino acids. Germline V CDR1 and CDR2: MRHNA, SNTAGT. Trimming cost V 0 bases and J 4 bases; bases outside gene matches: 1. The CDR3 loop is CASSDSTGPDTQYF. CDR3 DNA: TGTGCCAGCAGTGACTCGACAGGGCCAGATACGCAGTATTTT.

The chain combines TRBV6-4 with TRBJ2-3; D perhaps matches TRBD2 (6 bases). The CDR3 totals 16 residues. The germline V gene has CDR1 MRHNA and CDR2 SNTAGT. V was trimmed by 2 bases and J by 0 bases, leaving 12 bases between them. CDR3 protein: CASSDGASVSTDTQYF. DNA of the CDR3: TGTGCCAGCAGTGACGGTGCTAGCGTTAGCACAGATACGCAGTATTTT.

The rearrangement joins TRBV5-4 to TRBJ2-1; 13 bases line up with TRBD2. Germline CDR1 reads SGHNT; CDR2 reads YYREEE (reference sequence). The V and J ends lost 4 bases and 4 bases, in that order; junction bases with no gene match: 5. The CDR3 totals 16 residues. The CDR3 spells CASSPTSGRSYNEQFF. The DNA of the CDR3 is TGTGCCAGCAGCCCGACTAGCGGGAGGTCTTACAATGAGCAGTTCTTC.

This clone has more than one count but fewer than ten. The chain is built from TRBV7-9 and TRBJ1-5; D gene uncertain. Germline V gene lookup returns CDR1 SEHNR and CDR2 FQNEAQ (reference sequence). V lost 5 bases and J lost 9, with 11 bases in between. The CDR3 length is 12 residues. CDR3 in DNA: TGTGCCAGCAGCGCCCAACAGTTGCCCCAGCATTTT. Translated: CASSAQQLPQHF.

This rearrangement joins TRBV25-1 to TRBJ2-5; TRBD1 agrees at 9 bases. CDR3 length: 13 amino acids. With V trimmed by 8 bases and J by 1 base, 2 bases remained unmatched. Germline values: CDR1 MGHDK, CDR2 SYGVNS. Here the CDR3 reads CASAGQGQETQYF. The CDR3 nucleotides are TGTGCCAGCGCGGGACAGGGCCAAGAGACCCAGTACTTC.

The CDR3 region has the DNA TGTGCCAGCAGTGGTAGGGTTCATGGCTACACCTTC. Residues: CASSGRVHGYTF. V is TRBV25-1 and J is TRBJ1-2; D is unresolved. Between the trimmed V and J ends, which lost 4 bases and 6 bases, there was a span of 9 bases. The germline CDR1 and CDR2 sequences are MGHDK and SYGVNS. This CDR3 has 12 residues.